The sequence of this T cell receptor beta chain was determined in a study of blood T cell repertoires in COVID-19. Produced via immunoSEQ multiplex PCR; TCRdb's table is partial and in-frame only. The sample holds about 140,000 clones, around 86% seen once. Trimming left V 4 bases short and J 4 bases short, with 16 bases between. There are 15 residues in the CDR3. CDR1 is MDHEN and CDR2 is SYDVKM in the germline V gene. The rearrangement joins TRBV28 to TRBJ2-5; maybe TRBD1 (5 bases). Sequenced: peripheral blood. The TCR sequence derives from a woman older than 75 with acute or convalescent COVID-19. The CDR3 spells CASSWFRGLGETQYF. CDR3 coding DNA: TGTGCCAGCAGTTGGTTTAGGGGTTTGGGAGAGACCCAGTACTTC.